These T cell receptor beta chains were read from a single sample in a study of blood T cell repertoires in COVID-19. Sequencing used immunoSEQ multiplex PCR; TCRdb keeps in-frame clones, though not all of them. The sample comprises about 220,000 clones, about 79% of which are singletons, and roughly a tenth rests with the top ten. Sequencing was done on a sample of peripheral blood. The receptors were sampled from a man aged 50 to 59 with active or convalescent COVID-19. Both conserved end residues are part of each CDR3. A D gene is named only where the DNA matches it firmly. For some rows the clone size is stated as once, few or many, or as a class when expanded; others skip it.

.	TRBV6-2/TRBV6-3	TRBJ2-1	TRBD2	TGTGCCAGCAGTTACTCGACTAGCGGGGGGCCCGGCTCCTACAATGAGCAGTTCTTC	CASSYSTSGGPGSYNEQFF
.	TRBV29-1	TRBJ2-3	.	TGCAGCGTTGAAATGGGGGCCGGCACAGATACGCAGTATTTT	CSVEMGAGTDTQYF
.	TRBV6-6	TRBJ2-1	.	TGTGCCAGCAGTTCCCGAGCGAGGAGCTCCTACAATGAGCAGTTCTTC	CASSSRARSSYNEQFF
.	TRBV5-1	TRBJ2-3	TRBD2	TGCGCCAGCAGCCTTAGCGGGAGCACAGATACGCAGTATTTT	CASSLSGSTDTQYF
few	TRBV5-1	TRBJ1-5	TRBD1	TGCGCCAGCAGCCCCAGACAGGGGGAAAGCAATCAGCCCCAGCATTTT	CASSPRQGESNQPQHF
.	TRBV7-6	TRBJ2-5	.	TGTGCCAGCAGCTTATGGAGGCAAGAGACCCAGTACTTC	CASSLWRQETQYF
.	TRBV28	TRBJ2-7	.	TGTGCCAGCACCTCAGGGGGGTCAACCTACGAGCAGTACTTC	CASTSGGSTYEQYF
once	TRBV5-1	TRBJ1-5	.	TGCGCCAGCAGCGAACGGGGCAATCAGCCCCAGCATTTT	CASSERGNQPQHF
.	TRBV5-5	TRBJ1-1	TRBD1	TGTGCCAGCAGCACTTGGACAGGGGCTAGGAACACTGAAGCTTTCTTT	CASSTWTGARNTEAFF
.	TRBV4-3	TRBJ2-3	.	TGCGCCAGCAGCCAAGATCACCGCAGGCTTAGCACAGATACGCAGTATTTT	CASSQDHRRLSTDTQYF
.	TRBV10-3	TRBJ2-7	TRBD2	TGTGCCATCAGGGATTCTAGCGGGAGGGGTGAGCAGTACTTC	CAIRDSSGRGEQYF
.	TRBV5-5	TRBJ2-1	TRBD1	TGTGCCAGCAGCTCGACAGGGTCGGGGTACAATGAGCAGTTCTTC	CASSSTGSGYNEQFF
once	TRBV7-7	TRBJ2-7	TRBD1	TGTGCCAGCAGCCCGTCCGGGACAGGGGGCGAATCCGAGCAGTACTTC	CASSPSGTGGESEQYF
few	TRBV9	TRBJ2-2	TRBD2	TGTGCCAGCAGCGTAGGACTCAAACTAGCGGGGGGGAACACCGGGGAGCTGTTTTTT	CASSVGLKLAGGNTGELFF
.	TRBV19	TRBJ1-6	TRBD1	TGTGCCACCAGGAGAGACAGGGGGGAACTTAATTCACCCCTCCACTTT	CATRRDRGELNSPLHF
.	TRBV7-9	TRBJ1-6	.	TGTGCCGGACAAAATCCGGGGGTTAATTCACCCCTCCACTTT	CAGQNPGVNSPLHF
.	TRBV6-2/TRBV6-3	TRBJ2-2	TRBD1	TGTGCCAGCAGTCGGGACAGGAACACCGGGGAGCTGTTTTTT	CASSRDRNTGELFF
.	TRBV20-1	TRBJ2-7	TRBD2	TGCAGTGCTAGTCGGGGGGACGAGCAGTACTTC	CSASRGDEQYF
.	TRBV27	TRBJ1-5	.	TGTGCCAGCGGTGCCGGGGGCAATCAGCCCCAGCATTTT	CASGAGGNQPQHF
.	TRBV19	TRBJ1-2	.	TGTGCCAGTAGTATGCGACAGAACTATGGCTACACCTTC	CASSMRQNYGYTF